This T cell receptor (beta chain) was captured by sequencing in a study of blood T cell repertoires in COVID-19. Overall study context: Both acute and convalescent COVID-19 samples were obtained from the United States, Italy and Spain. The cDNA or gDNA used as material had been derived from T cells, B-cell-depleted T cells, or PBMCs.

With 0 bases removed from V and 4 bases from J, the gap between germline ends came to 10 bases. Germline-derived CDR1 and CDR2 are SGDLS and YYNGEE. This CDR3 region has 15 residues. Per the original methods: By means of reference gene primer amplification, nucleated cell counts were estimated. Some clones are missing from TCRdb's copy, which holds only in-frame ones; the method was immunoSEQ multiplex PCR. Clone size and V and J calls were adopted from that table, with D and trimming inferred from the DNA. Seen here are about 220,000 clones, over 80% observed once, and the top ten hold around 5%. The sequenced sample was peripheral blood. The chain joins TRBV9 to TRBJ2-2; D might be TRBD1 (6 bases). This receptor was obtained from a human donor in a cohort sampled during active COVID-19. The CDR3 protein is CASSVGQGFTGELFF. The CDR3 nucleotides are TGTGCCAGCAGCGTAGGGCAGGGGTTCACCGGGGAGCTGTTTTTT.